These 28 T cell receptor beta chains were all obtained from the same sample, sequenced in a study of post-analysis software for immune sequencing data. Unique molecular identifiers featured in each of the TCR beta cDNA libraries. Each CDR3 protein is one row after TCRdb ran MiXCR on the PCR reads. The sample holds hundreds of thousands of distinct CDR3 sequences, approximately 45% seen once. Their specific antigens are unknown. Study observations and caveats: Roughly 5 TRBV segments, including TRBV5-6, TRBV5-1 and TRBV20-1, were more frequent in patients than controls.

The sequenced sample consisted of blood. The receptors shown here come from a girl under 18 with multiple sclerosis.

V usage is TRBV3-1 and J usage is TRBJ2-5; 13 bases match TRBD2. There are 17 residues in the CDR3. From germline, CDR1 is LGHDT and CDR2 YNNKEL (reference sequence). After removal of 4 bases from V and 1 base from J, the junction contained 6 bases not matched to a gene. In DNA, the CDR3 is TGTGCCAGCAGCCCTTGGACTAGCGGGAGCGGCCAAGAGACCCAGTACTTC. It translates to CASSPWTSGSGQETQYF.

The V gene is TRBV28, the J gene TRBJ1-5, with D unresolved. V lost 4 bases and J lost 2, with 6 bases in between. Germline-derived CDR1 and CDR2 are MDHEN and SYDVKM. CDR3 length: 13 residues. The CDR3 bases are TGTGCCAGCAGTTCCCCGGGCAATCAGCCCCAGCATTTT. It specifies CASSSPGNQPQHF.

There are a few counts of this clonotype. This sequence joins TRBV10-1 and TRBJ2-5; no firm D call. Per the germline V gene, CDR1 is WNHNN and CDR2 is SYGVQD (reference sequence). The CDR3 consists of 15 residues. V was shortened by 0 bases and J by 0 bases, with 8 bases between the two germline ends. CDR3: CASSESGRYQETQYF. CDR3 DNA: TGCGCCAGCAGTGAGTCCGGCCGATACCAAGAGACCCAGTACTTC.

The genes are TRBV20-1 and TRBJ2-2; D gene unclear. Germline V CDR1 and CDR2: DFQATT, SNEGSKA (reference sequence). The V and J ends lost 1 base and 6 bases respectively, with 9 bases between them. The CDR3 is 13 amino acids. The CDR3 reads CSARVGLSGELFF. The CDR3 bases are TGCAGTGCTAGAGTTGGTTTGTCCGGGGAGCTGTTTTTT.

This chain connects TRBV4-3 to TRBJ1-2; D is undetermined. Germline values: CDR1 LGHNA, CDR2 YSLEER. The length of the CDR3 is 13 residues. The V end was cut by 4 bases, the J end by 4 bases, with 10 bases between. The CDR3, as DNA: TGCGCCAGCAGCCCAGAAACCTCCTATGGCTACACCTTC. As protein: CASSPETSYGYTF.

This clonotype was counted a few times. This rearrangement joins TRBV4-1 to TRBJ1-5; TRBD1 is a possible D gene (5 bases). The CDR3 has 16 residues. Germline V lookup: CDR1 MGHRA, CDR2 YSYEKL. Trimming removed 4 bases at V and 5 bases at J, with 18 bases between. DNA for the CDR3: TGCGCCAGCAGCCGAAGCGCGGGGGAAGGGTATCAGCCCCAGCATTTT. Translation gives CASSRSAGEGYQPQHF.

A remark on this clonotype: This may be a read error, as it is one base from a much larger clone. The V and J genes are TRBV5-4 and TRBJ2-4; 7 bases match TRBD1. Germline loops: CDR1 SGHNT, CDR2 YYREEE (reference sequence). This CDR3 comprises 14 residues. V was clipped by 0 bases and J by 8 bases; unmatched bases: 5. For the CDR3, the DNA is TGTGCCAGCAGCTTGGGACAGGGAGAAGACATTCAGTACTTC. This sequence encodes CASSLGQGEDIQYF.

The gene calls are TRBV6-2 or TRBV6-3 and TRBJ2-5; unclear D gene. Germline lookup yields CDR1 MNHEY and CDR2 SVGEGT. V dropped 0 bases and J dropped 11 bases, with 10 bases sitting between them. The CDR3 spans 12 residues. The CDR3 bases are TGTGCCAGCAGTTACTCTTTGAGCGCGCAGTACTTC. It is translated as CASSYSLSAQYF.

This sequence joins TRBV5-1 and TRBJ1-2, with D unclear. From germline, CDR1 is SGHRS and CDR2 YFSETQ. Trimming took off 4 bases at V and 6 bases at J, with 16 bases between the two ends. The CDR3 has 14 amino acids. CDR3 in DNA: TGCGCCAGCAGCCAAGACATCGGGAAAAATGGCTACACCTTC. Translated, it gives CASSQDIGKNGYTF.

V and J are TRBV12-3 or TRBV12-4 and TRBJ2-7, with no clear D. V was pared by 6 bases and J by 2 bases, with 11 bases between. The CDR3 is 13 amino acids. CDR3 DNA sequence: TGTGCCAGCAGCCCAGGTAGTACCTACGAGCAGTACTTC. Its translation is CASSPGSTYEQYF.

The chain has TRBV20-1 and TRBJ1-2, with D perhaps TRBD1 (5 bases). From germline, CDR1 is DFQATT and CDR2 SNEGSKA (reference sequence). V lost 1 base and J lost 6, with 15 bases in between. The length of the CDR3 is 14 residues. The DNA for the CDR3 is TGCAGTGCTAGAGTCCTGGCAGGGTTGGATGGCTACACCTTC. Its translation is CSARVLAGLDGYTF.

The CDR3 DNA reads as TGTGCCAGCAAAGGACAGGGGGCCCCTAATGAAAAACTGTTTTTT. Translated, it gives CASKGQGAPNEKLFF. The chain employs TRBV2 and TRBJ1-4, with 11 positions matching TRBD1. The CDR3 sequence is 15 residues long. The germline CDR1 and CDR2 sequences are SNHLY and FYNNEI. V shed 7 bases, J shed 3 bases, and the junction held 4 bases outside the gene matches.

The CDR3 spells CSAAQGAGNEQFF. The CDR3 DNA follows: TGCAGTGCCGCACAGGGTGCGGGCAATGAGCAGTTCTTC. The chain employs TRBV20-1 and TRBJ2-1, with a weak D call TRBD1 (6 bases). The CDR3 has 13 amino acids. The V gene's germline CDR1 is DFQATT and CDR2 SNEGSKA (reference sequence). The germline V and J ends were trimmed by 6 bases and 6 bases, with 15 bases remaining between them.

This clonotype was picked up a small number of times. The chain joins TRBV7-9 to TRBJ2-1, with TRBD2 identical over 8 bases. The V gene's germline CDR1 is SEHNR and CDR2 FQNEAQ (reference sequence). V was clipped by 6 bases and J by 6 bases; unmatched bases: 13. This CDR3 has 16 residues. CDR3 region: CASRLPGLVRSNEQFF. CDR3 coding DNA: TGTGCCAGCAGACTTCCGGGACTAGTGAGATCCAATGAGCAGTTCTTC. Using reference TRBV7-9 and TRBJ2-1 for the parts outside the CDR3, the full variable domain is DTGVSQNPRHKITKRGQNVTFRCDPISEHNRLYWYRQTLGQGPEFLTYFQNEAQLEKSRLLSDRFSAERPKGSFSTLEIQRTEQGDSAMYLCASRLPGLVRSNEQFFGPGTRLTVL.

This chain joins TRBV25-1 and TRBJ2-2, with 7 bases aligning to TRBD2. The germline V gene encodes CDR1 MGHDK and CDR2 SYGVNS. The CDR3 loop spans 14 amino acids. V trimming: 8 bases; J trimming: 6 bases; junction bases outside the gene matches: 9. CDR3 region: CASGWRERPGELFF. The CDR3 DNA reads as TGTGCCAGCGGGTGGCGGGAGAGGCCCGGGGAGCTGTTTTTT.

The chain joins TRBV25-1 to TRBJ2-3; maybe TRBD2 (6 bases). Trimming left V 5 bases short and J 0 bases short, with 15 bases between. Germline loops: CDR1 MGHDK, CDR2 SYGVNS. This CDR3 contains 16 residues. Here the CDR3 DNA reads TGTGCCAGCAGTCCACTTCGGGGACTTAGCACAGATACGCAGTATTTT. It translates to CASSPLRGLSTDTQYF.

The gene calls are TRBV20-1 and TRBJ2-5, with TRBD2 matching 9 bases. CDR1 DFQATT and CDR2 SNEGSKA come from the germline V gene (reference sequence). J was trimmed by 7 bases and V by 3 bases; bases with no gene match: 21. There are 18 residues in the CDR3. The CDR3 coding sequence is TGCAGTGCTAGGGGGAGCGGGAGGCGTTCGAGACCCCTGGGGACCCAGTACTTC. Translation gives CSARGSGRRSRPLGTQYF.

This clonotype was counted only a few times. The chain's CDR3 is CATSQGATTYEQYF. The CDR3 region has the DNA TGTGCCACCAGTCAGGGGGCTACCACCTACGAGCAGTACTTC. This rearrangement joins TRBV24-1 to TRBJ2-5; 8 positions match TRBD1. The J call may not be correct, given that the DNA end is closer to TRBJ2-7. The CDR3 has 14 amino acids. Germline V gene lookup returns CDR1 KGHDR and CDR2 SFDVKD.

There are a few counts of this clonotype. V gene TRBV24-1 combines with J gene TRBJ2-5; 10 positions match TRBD1. The V and J ends lost 7 bases and 3 bases, in that order; junction bases with no gene match: 4. This CDR3 comprises 14 residues. The germline gives CDR1 KGHDR, CDR2 SFDVKD. CDR3 protein: CATRGTGEEETQYF. CDR3 DNA: TGTGCCACCAGGGGGACAGGGGAGGAAGAGACCCAGTACTTC.

The chain couples TRBV10-3 to TRBJ2-5; 9 positions agree with TRBD2. V was pared by 0 bases and J by 2 bases, with 4 bases of the junction left unmatched. This CDR3 spans 16 amino acids. CDR1 and CDR2 (germline): ENHRY, SYGVKD. CDR3 DNA: TGTGCCATCAGTGAGTCAGCGGGAGGTATACAAGAGACCCAGTACTTC. Its protein is CAISESAGGIQETQYF.

This chain connects TRBV5-1 to TRBJ2-5; 8 nucleotides line up with TRBD2. The CDR3 spans 15 residues. The V gene end was trimmed by 0 bases and the J gene end by 4 bases; junction bases not matched to a gene: 5. Germline values: CDR1 SGHRS, CDR2 YFSETQ. This CDR3 reads CASSLDGRALETQYF. CDR3 sequence (DNA): TGCGCCAGCAGCTTGGACGGGAGGGCCTTAGAGACCCAGTACTTC.

This chain joins TRBV25-1 and TRBJ1-2, with 7 bases lining up with TRBD1. J lost 5 bases, V lost 6 bases, and 6 bases had no gene match. Germline lookup yields CDR1 MGHDK and CDR2 SYGVNS. This CDR3 is 13 amino acids long. The CDR3 spells CASREGASYGYTF. CDR3 DNA: TGTGCCAGCAGGGAGGGGGCCTCATATGGCTACACCTTC.

The V call is TRBV12-3 or TRBV12-4, the J call TRBJ1-5, with 10 bases lining up with TRBD1. The CDR3 has 17 residues. V shed 6 bases, J shed 2 bases, and the junction held 10 bases outside the gene matches. CDR3 nucleotide sequence: TGTGCCAGCAGCTCCCACGCCGGGACAGGGGGCAATCAGCCCCAGCATTTT. It yields the protein CASSSHAGTGGNQPQHF.

This clonotype was seen a handful of times. The chain joins TRBV10-3 to TRBJ1-2; 9 bases line up with TRBD1. The CDR3 extends over 13 amino acids. Trimming cost V 5 bases and J 7 bases; bases outside gene matches: 5. Germline V gene data show CDR1 as ENHRY and CDR2 as SYGVKD. This CDR3 reads CAISTDRGTGYTF. CDR3 sequence (DNA): TGTGCCATCAGTACGGACAGGGGTACTGGCTACACCTTC.

This chain uses TRBV7-2 with TRBJ2-3; TRBD2 is a possible D gene (5 bases). Germline CDR1 is SGHTA and CDR2 is FQGNSA. V shed 0 bases and J shed 6 bases, with 13 bases lying between them. The CDR3 is 15 amino acids. The CDR3: CASSLARRVLDTQYF. The CDR3, as DNA: TGTGCCAGCAGCTTAGCGCGGCGGGTTCTTGATACGCAGTATTTT.

This sequence joins TRBV2 and TRBJ1-2, with D unclear. This CDR3 spans 14 amino acids. Germline CDR1 SNHLY, CDR2 FYNNEI. Trimming removed 6 bases from V and 0 bases from J, with 11 bases in between. For the CDR3, the DNA is TGTGCCAGCAGCGGATCGCCAGCTAACTATGGCTACACCTTC. Translating it yields CASSGSPANYGYTF.

CDR3 region: CASSSNHDQTAYEQYF. The CDR3 nucleotides read TGCGCCAGCAGCTCCAACCACGATCAAACAGCCTACGAGCAGTACTTC. The chain is built from TRBV5-1 and TRBJ2-7; the D is unclear. The CDR3 length is 16 residues. Trimming left V 3 bases short and J 2 bases short, with 18 bases between. CDR1 is SGHRS and CDR2 is YFSETQ in the germline V gene.

V gene TRBV6-2 or TRBV6-3 combines with J gene TRBJ1-5; D call uncertain. The CDR3 has 15 residues. The V end was cut by 2 bases, the J end by 3 bases, with 11 bases between. Germline loops: CDR1 MNHEY, CDR2 SVGEGT. CDR3 bases: TGTGCCAGCAGTTACCATGAGACAAACAATCAGCCCCAGCATTTT. It yields the protein CASSYHETNNQPQHF.